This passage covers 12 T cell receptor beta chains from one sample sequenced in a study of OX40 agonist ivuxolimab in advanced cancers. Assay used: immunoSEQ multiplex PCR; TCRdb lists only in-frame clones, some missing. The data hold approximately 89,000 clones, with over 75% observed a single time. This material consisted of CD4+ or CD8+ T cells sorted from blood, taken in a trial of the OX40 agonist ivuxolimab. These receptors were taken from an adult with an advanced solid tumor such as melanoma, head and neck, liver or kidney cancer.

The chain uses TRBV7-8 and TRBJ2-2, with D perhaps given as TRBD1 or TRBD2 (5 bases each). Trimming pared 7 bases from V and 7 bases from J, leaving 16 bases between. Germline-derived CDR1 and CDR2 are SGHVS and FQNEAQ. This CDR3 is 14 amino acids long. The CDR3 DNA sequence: TGTGCCAGCATCTCTACGGGGCTAGGCGGGGAGCTGTTTTTT. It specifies CASISTGLGGELFF.

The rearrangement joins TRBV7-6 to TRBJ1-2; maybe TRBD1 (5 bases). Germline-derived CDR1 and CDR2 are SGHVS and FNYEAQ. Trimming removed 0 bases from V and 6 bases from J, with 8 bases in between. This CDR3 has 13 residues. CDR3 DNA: TGTGCCAGCAGCTTAGCGCAGGGACATGGCTACACCTTC. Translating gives CASSLAQGHGYTF.

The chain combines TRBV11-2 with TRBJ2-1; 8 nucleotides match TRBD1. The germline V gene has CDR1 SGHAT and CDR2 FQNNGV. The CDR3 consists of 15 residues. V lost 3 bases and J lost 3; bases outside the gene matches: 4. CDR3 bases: TGTGCCAGCAGCTTCTACAGGGGGGTCTACAATGAGCAGTTCTTC. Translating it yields CASSFYRGVYNEQFF.

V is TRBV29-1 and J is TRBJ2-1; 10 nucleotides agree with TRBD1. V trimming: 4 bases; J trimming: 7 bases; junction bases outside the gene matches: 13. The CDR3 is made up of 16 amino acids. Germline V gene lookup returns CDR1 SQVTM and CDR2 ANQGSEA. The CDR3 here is CSVGQGAVNFQNEQFF. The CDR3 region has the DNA TGCAGCGTTGGACAGGGGGCGGTTAATTTTCAGAATGAGCAGTTCTTC.

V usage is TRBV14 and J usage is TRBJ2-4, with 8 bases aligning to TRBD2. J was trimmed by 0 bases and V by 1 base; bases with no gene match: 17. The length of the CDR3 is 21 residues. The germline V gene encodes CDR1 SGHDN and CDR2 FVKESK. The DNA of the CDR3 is TGTGCCAGCAGCCAAGGGCCCCCCCGCGGGGGGCCTACCCTAGCCAAAAACATTCAGTACTTC. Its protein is CASSQGPPRGGPTLAKNIQYF.

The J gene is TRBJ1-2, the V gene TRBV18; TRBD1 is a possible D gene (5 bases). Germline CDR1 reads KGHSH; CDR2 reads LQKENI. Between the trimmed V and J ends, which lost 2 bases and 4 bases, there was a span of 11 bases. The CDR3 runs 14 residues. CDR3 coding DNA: TGTGCCAGCTCACCAGGGGCAGCCGTCTATGGCTACACCTTC. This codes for CASSPGAAVYGYTF. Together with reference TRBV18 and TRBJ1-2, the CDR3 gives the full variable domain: NAGVMQNPRHLVRRRGQEARLRCSPMKGHSHVYWYRQLPEEGLKFMVYLQKENIIDESGMPKERFSAEFPKEGPSILRIQQVVRGDSAAYFCASSPGAAVYGYTFGSGTRLTVV.

The CDR3 bases are TGTGCCAGCAGTGTGACAGGGGCCGGGGAGCTGTTTTTT. This sequence encodes CASSVTGAGELFF. The rearrangement uses TRBV6-4 and TRBJ2-2; 8 nucleotides match TRBD1. The CDR3 has 13 amino acids. V lost 4 bases to trimming and J lost 6 bases; unmatched junction nucleotides: 1. Germline V CDR1 and CDR2: MRHNA, SNTAGT.

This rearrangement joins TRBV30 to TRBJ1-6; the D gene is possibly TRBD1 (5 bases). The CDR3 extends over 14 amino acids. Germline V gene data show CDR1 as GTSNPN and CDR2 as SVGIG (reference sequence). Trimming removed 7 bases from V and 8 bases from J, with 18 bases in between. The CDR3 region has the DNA TGTGCCTTGCCCGCGGGAAGAGGGGATTCACCCCTCCACTTT. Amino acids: CALPAGRGDSPLHF.

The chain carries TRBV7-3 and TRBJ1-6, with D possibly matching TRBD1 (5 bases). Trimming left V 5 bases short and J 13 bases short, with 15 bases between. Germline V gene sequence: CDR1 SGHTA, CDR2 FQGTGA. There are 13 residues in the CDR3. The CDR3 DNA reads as TGTGCCAGCAGCCCGTCCCAGGGAAACCCCCTCCACTTT. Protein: CASSPSQGNPLHF.

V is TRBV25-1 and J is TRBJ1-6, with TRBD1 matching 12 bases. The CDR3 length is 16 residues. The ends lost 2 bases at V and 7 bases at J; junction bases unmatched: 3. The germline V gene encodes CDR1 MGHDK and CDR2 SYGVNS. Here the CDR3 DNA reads TGTGCCAGCAGTGAAGGGACAGGGGGCCGGAATTCACCCCTCCACTTT. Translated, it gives CASSEGTGGRNSPLHF.

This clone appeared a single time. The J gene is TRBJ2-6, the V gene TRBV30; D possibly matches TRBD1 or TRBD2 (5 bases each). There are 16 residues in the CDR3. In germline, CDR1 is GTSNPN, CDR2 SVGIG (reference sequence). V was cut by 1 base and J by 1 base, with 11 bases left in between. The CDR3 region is CAWSGGPLSGANVLTF. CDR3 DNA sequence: TGTGCCTGGAGTGGGGGACCCTTGTCTGGGGCCAACGTCCTGACTTTC. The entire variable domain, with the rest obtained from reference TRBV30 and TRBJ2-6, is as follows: SQTIHQWPATLVQPVGSPLSLECTVEGTSNPNLYWYRQAAGRGLQLLFYSVGIGQISSEVPQNLSASRPQDRQFILSSKKLLLSDSGFYLCAWSGGPLSGANVLTFGAGSRLTVL.

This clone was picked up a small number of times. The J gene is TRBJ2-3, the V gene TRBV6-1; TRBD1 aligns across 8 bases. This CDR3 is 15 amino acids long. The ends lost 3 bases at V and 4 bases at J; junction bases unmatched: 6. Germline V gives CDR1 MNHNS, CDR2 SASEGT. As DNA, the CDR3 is TGTGCCAGCAGTGACTCAGGACAGGGACCAGATACGCAGTATTTT. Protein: CASSDSGQGPDTQYF.